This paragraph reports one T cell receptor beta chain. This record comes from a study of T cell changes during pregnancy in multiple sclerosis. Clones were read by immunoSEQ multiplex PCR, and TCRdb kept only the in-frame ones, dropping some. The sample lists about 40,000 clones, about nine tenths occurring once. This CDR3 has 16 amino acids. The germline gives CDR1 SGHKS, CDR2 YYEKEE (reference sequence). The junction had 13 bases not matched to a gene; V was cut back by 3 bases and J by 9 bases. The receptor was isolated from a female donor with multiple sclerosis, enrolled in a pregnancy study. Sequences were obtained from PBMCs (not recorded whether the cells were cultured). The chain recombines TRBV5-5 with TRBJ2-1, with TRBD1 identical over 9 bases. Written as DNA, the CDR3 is TGTGCCAGCAGCTGGGCCGGGACAGGGATAAACCGTGAGCAGTTCTTC. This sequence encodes CASSWAGTGINREQFF.